This paragraph reports one T cell receptor beta chain. These data belong to a study of T cell changes during pregnancy in multiple sclerosis. This CDR3 has 15 amino acids. Trimming left V 3 bases short and J 7 bases short, with 16 bases between. Germline V lookup: CDR1 PRHDT, CDR2 FYEKMQ (reference sequence). Clones were read by immunoSEQ multiplex PCR, and TCRdb kept only the in-frame ones, dropping some. The data contain about 80,000 clones, about 92% of them singletons. The sequence was collected from a female donor with multiple sclerosis, enrolled in a pregnancy study. The chain recombines TRBV13 with TRBJ2-1; perhaps TRBD2 as D (5 bases). The sequencing here drew on peripheral blood, taken before pregnancy. CDR3 in amino acids: CASSFSAALMNEQFF. CDR3 DNA: TGTGCCAGCAGCTTCTCAGCGGCGTTAATGAATGAGCAGTTCTTC.